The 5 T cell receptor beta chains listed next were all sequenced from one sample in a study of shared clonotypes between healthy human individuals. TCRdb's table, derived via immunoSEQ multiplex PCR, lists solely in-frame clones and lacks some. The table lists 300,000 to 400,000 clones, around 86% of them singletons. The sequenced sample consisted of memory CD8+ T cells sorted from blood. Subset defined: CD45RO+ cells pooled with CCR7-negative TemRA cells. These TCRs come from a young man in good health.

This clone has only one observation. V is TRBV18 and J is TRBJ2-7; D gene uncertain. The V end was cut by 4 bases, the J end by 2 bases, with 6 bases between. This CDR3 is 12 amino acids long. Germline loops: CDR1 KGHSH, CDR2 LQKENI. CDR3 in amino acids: CASSHMTYEQYF. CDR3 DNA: TGTGCCAGCTCACATATGACCTACGAGCAGTACTTC.

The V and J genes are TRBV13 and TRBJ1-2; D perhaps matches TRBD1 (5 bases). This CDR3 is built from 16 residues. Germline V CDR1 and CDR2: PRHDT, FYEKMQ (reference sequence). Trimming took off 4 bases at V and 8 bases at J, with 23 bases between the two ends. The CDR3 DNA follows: TGTGCCAGCAGCTCACCCAGGGACGCCATACTGGGAGGCTACACCTTC. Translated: CASSSPRDAILGGYTF.

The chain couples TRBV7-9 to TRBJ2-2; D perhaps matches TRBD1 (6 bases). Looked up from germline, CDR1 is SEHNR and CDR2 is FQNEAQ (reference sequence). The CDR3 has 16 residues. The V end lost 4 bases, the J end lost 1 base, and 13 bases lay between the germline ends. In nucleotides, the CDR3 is TGTGCCAGCAGCTCACAGGGTGGGGTGAACACCGGGGAGCTGTTTTTT. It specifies CASSSQGGVNTGELFF.

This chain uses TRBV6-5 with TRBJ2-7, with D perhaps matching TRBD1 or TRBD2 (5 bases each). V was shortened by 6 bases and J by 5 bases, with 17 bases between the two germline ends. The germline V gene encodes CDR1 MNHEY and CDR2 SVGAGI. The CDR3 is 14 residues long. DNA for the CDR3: TGTGCCAGCAGCCCCCTCGGGGCTGCCCACGAGCAGTACTTC. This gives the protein CASSPLGAAHEQYF.

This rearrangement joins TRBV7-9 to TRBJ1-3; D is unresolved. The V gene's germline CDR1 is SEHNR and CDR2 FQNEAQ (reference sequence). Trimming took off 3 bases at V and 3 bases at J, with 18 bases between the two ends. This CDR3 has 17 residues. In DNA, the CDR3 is TGTGCCAGCAGCTTGCCCGCGCGGGATGAAATTGGAAACACCATATATTTT. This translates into CASSLPARDEIGNTIYF.